The 19 T cell receptor beta chains presented below share a single source sample, sequenced in a study of neurological immune-mediated disorders. TCRdb re-analysed the 5' RACE reads in MiXCR, keeping a single row per CDR3 protein. This table has 60,000 to 90,000 distinct CDR3 sequences, roughly 10% appearing once. The time point: longitudinal time-point 1 (baseline). The source material was PBMCs. These receptor sequences come from a man between 25 and 39 years old in good health.

As to this clonotype: It may be a read error: a sequence one base away is much more abundant. The gene calls are TRBV2 and TRBJ2-1; possible D gene TRBD1, 6 bases. Germline V CDR1 and CDR2: SNHLY, FYNNEI. CDR3 length equals 12 residues. The CDR3 nucleotides read TGTGCCAGCAGGAACCAGGGGAATGAGAAGTTCTTC. It codes for CASRNQGNEKFF.

This clonotype was seen at least ten times. CDR3: CASSSGTGNYNEQFF. Written as DNA, the CDR3 is TGCGCCAGCAGCTCAGGGACAGGGAACTACAATGAGCAGTTCTTC. The V and J genes are TRBV5-1 and TRBJ2-1, with 9 nucleotides matching TRBD1. The CDR3 is 15 amino acids. Germline CDR1 reads SGHRS; CDR2 reads YFSETQ. V dropped 3 bases and J dropped 3; count of bases not matched to a gene: 4.

J is TRBJ1-4 and V is TRBV20-1; 7 bases are shared with TRBD1. V shed 4 bases, J shed 8 bases, and the junction held 7 bases outside the gene matches. Germline V gives CDR1 DFQATT, CDR2 SNEGSKA (reference sequence). This CDR3 has 13 amino acids. This CDR3 reads CSATTGSLEKLFF. The CDR3 DNA is TGCAGTGCTACGACAGGGTCCCTAGAAAAACTGTTTTTT.

This clonotype was observed at least ten times. V and J are TRBV10-3 and TRBJ2-1; TRBD2 matches 7 bases. V lost 6 bases to trimming and J lost 2 bases; unmatched junction nucleotides: 13. CDR3 length: 17 amino acids. Germline values: CDR1 ENHRY, CDR2 SYGVKD. The CDR3 DNA follows: TGTGCCATCAGCGGCGGGATCGGACTAGGGGCCTACAATGAGCAGTTCTTC. Amino acid sequence: CAISGGIGLGAYNEQFF.

This clonotype was seen ten or more times. The chain has TRBV5-1 and TRBJ2-1, with 7 bases identical to TRBD2. This CDR3 is 17 amino acids long. The trim removed 3 bases at V and 0 bases at J, leaving 9 bases unmatched. The germline V gene encodes CDR1 SGHRS and CDR2 YFSETQ. The CDR3 here is CASSSFLAEHSYNEQFF. The CDR3 region has the DNA TGCGCCAGCAGCTCCTTCCTAGCGGAACACTCCTACAATGAGCAGTTCTTC.

This clonotype has at least ten counts. CDR3 residues: CASSLGPFYEQYF. The CDR3 DNA reads as TGTGCCAGCAGCTTGGGGCCCTTCTACGAGCAGTACTTC. V gene TRBV5-5 combines with J gene TRBJ2-7; D is undetermined. There are 13 residues in the CDR3. With 0 bases removed from V and 3 bases from J, the gap between germline ends came to 7 bases. Per the germline V gene, CDR1 is SGHKS and CDR2 is YYEKEE (reference sequence). Drawing the rest from reference TRBV5-5 and TRBJ2-7, the complete variable domain is DAGVTQSPTHLIKTRGQQVTLRCSPISGHKSVSWYQQVLGQGPQFIFQYYEKEERGRGNFPDRFSARQFPNYSSELNVNALLLGDSALYLCASSLGPFYEQYFGPGTRLTVT.

This clonotype has ten or more counts. The V and J genes are TRBV4-2 and TRBJ2-7, with 10 bases fitting TRBD2. This CDR3 comprises 15 residues. J was trimmed by 4 bases and V by 0 bases; bases with no gene match: 3. CDR1 is LGHNA and CDR2 is YNFKEQ in the germline V gene. The CDR3 is CASSQDASGSYEQYF. In DNA, the CDR3 is TGTGCCAGCAGCCAAGATGCTAGCGGGAGTTACGAGCAGTACTTC.

This clonotype was counted many times. The V call is TRBV20-1, the J call TRBJ2-7; TRBD2 is a possible D gene (5 bases). Between the trimmed V and J ends, which lost 4 bases and 2 bases, there was a span of 12 bases. This CDR3 is 13 amino acids long. The germline V gene has CDR1 DFQATT and CDR2 SNEGSKA (reference sequence). DNA of the CDR3: TGCAGTGCTAATCTAGCTCACCCCTACGAGCAGTACTTC. It translates to CSANLAHPYEQYF.

This clonotype was detected ten times or more. The V call is TRBV20-1, the J call TRBJ1-2; D uncertain. Trimming stripped 5 bases from V and 3 bases from J, with 13 bases between. CDR1 is DFQATT, CDR2 SNEGSKA, per germline (reference sequence). This CDR3 has 13 residues. The CDR3 region is CSAPLTGDYGYTF. The DNA of the CDR3 is TGCAGTGCTCCCCTAACCGGGGACTATGGCTACACCTTC.

This clonotype was counted at least ten times. The chain couples TRBV2 to TRBJ1-2; 8 nucleotides line up with TRBD1. This CDR3 region has 14 residues. The V gene's germline CDR1 is SNHLY and CDR2 FYNNEI. Trimming at V came to 4 bases and at J to 7 bases, leaving 8 bases not matched to a gene. The CDR3 loop is CASSATGQGAGYTF. The CDR3 coding sequence is TGTGCCAGCAGTGCCACCGGACAGGGCGCTGGCTACACCTTC.

At least ten counts were recorded for this clonotype. The chain employs TRBV7-9 and TRBJ1-1, with D uncertain. Germline CDR1 and CDR2: SEHNR and FQNEAQ (reference sequence). The CDR3 is 11 amino acids. V lost 7 bases and J 3 bases, leaving 6 bases between the germline ends. In DNA form, the CDR3 reads TGTGCCAGCAATCGGCACACTGAAGCTTTCTTT. Amino acid sequence: CASNRHTEAFF.

This clonotype was recorded at least ten times. J is TRBJ1-5 and V is TRBV5-1; D remains unclear. V lost 0 bases and J lost 5, with 9 bases in between. CDR3 length equals 14 residues. Germline CDR1 is SGHRS and CDR2 is YFSETQ. CDR3: CASSLEGAHQPQHF. CDR3 DNA sequence: TGCGCCAGCAGCTTGGAGGGAGCCCATCAGCCCCAGCATTTT.

This clonotype was detected ten times or more. The CDR3 loop is CASSLVGQGGRTQYF. The CDR3 DNA sequence: TGTGCCAGCAGCTTAGTGGGACAGGGTGGGAGGACCCAGTACTTC. The gene calls are TRBV7-2 and TRBJ2-5; 9 nucleotides agree with TRBD1. The ends lost 1 base at V and 7 bases at J; junction bases unmatched: 7. The CDR3 spans 15 residues. The V gene's germline CDR1 is SGHTA and CDR2 FQGNSA.

Notes on this clonotype: A junction end diverges from the germline sequence, so it may reflect a read error. The chain is built from TRBV6-2 or TRBV6-3 and TRBJ2-3, with 9 bases identical to TRBD2. The CDR3 is made up of 15 amino acids. Germline V gene sequence: CDR1 MNHEY, CDR2 SVGEGT. CDR3 protein: CASSYEAGGSDTQYF. DNA of the CDR3: TGTGCTAGCAGTTACGAAGCGGGGGGCTCAGATACGCAGTATTTT.

This clonotype came up many times. This rearrangement joins TRBV12-3 or TRBV12-4 to TRBJ2-5, with D possibly being TRBD1 or TRBD2 (6 bases each). V gave up 5 bases and J gave up 5 bases, with 21 bases separating them. The length of the CDR3 is 16 residues. In DNA, the CDR3 is TGTGCCAGCAGTCCCGGGCCGGGGGCGGTCGACGAGACCCAGTACTTC. It codes for CASSPGPGAVDETQYF.

This clonotype was observed at least ten times. The V gene is TRBV6-4, the J gene TRBJ2-2; 7 nucleotides align to TRBD2. CDR3 size: 13 residues. After removal of 4 bases from V and 4 bases from J, the junction contained 0 bases not matched to a gene. Looked up from germline, CDR1 is MRHNA and CDR2 is SNTAGT. For the CDR3, the DNA is TGTGCCAGCAGTGGGACTAGCACCGGGGAGCTGTTTTTT. This gives the protein CASSGTSTGELFF.

This clonotype was counted many times. V is TRBV5-5 and J is TRBJ2-2; 7 bases are a match to TRBD2. Germline assignment: CDR1 SGHKS and CDR2 YYEKEE (reference sequence). Trimming took 4 bases from V and 7 from J; bases not matched to a gene: 10. This CDR3 has 15 residues. The CDR3 DNA follows: TGTGCCAGCAGCCTCTTCGGGGGGAGTATCGGGGAGCTGTTTTTT. It translates to CASSLFGGSIGELFF.

This clonotype was detected ten times or more. The rearrangement joins TRBV3-1 to TRBJ2-5; D is possibly TRBD2 (5 bases). CDR3 length equals 14 residues. The V end was cut by 1 base, the J end by 5 bases, with 11 bases between. Germline values: CDR1 LGHDT, CDR2 YNNKEL (reference sequence). This chain's CDR3 is CASSQGSGSETQYF. CDR3 nucleotide sequence: TGTGCCAGCAGCCAAGGTTCGGGGTCGGAGACCCAGTACTTC.

The chain carries TRBV27 and TRBJ2-1; D is unresolved. Germline CDR1 is MNHEY and CDR2 is SMNVEV (reference sequence). The length of the CDR3 is 12 residues. V lost 7 bases, J lost 5 bases, and 9 bases lay in between. The CDR3 nucleotides are TGTGCCAGCAAATACAAGGACAATGAGCAGTTCTTC. This gives the protein CASKYKDNEQFF.